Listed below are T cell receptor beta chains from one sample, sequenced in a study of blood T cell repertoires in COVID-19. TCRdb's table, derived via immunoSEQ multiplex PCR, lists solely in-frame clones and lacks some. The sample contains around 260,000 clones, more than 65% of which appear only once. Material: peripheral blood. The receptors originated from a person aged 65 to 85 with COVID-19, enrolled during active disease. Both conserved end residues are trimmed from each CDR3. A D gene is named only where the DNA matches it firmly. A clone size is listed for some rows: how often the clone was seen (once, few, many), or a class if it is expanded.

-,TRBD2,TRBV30,AWTFYGRVYTQY
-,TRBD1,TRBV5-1,ASSFTNRGNTGELF
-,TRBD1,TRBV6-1,ASSAQTGDGLETQY
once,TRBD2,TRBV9,ASSPGTRDTGELF
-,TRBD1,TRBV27,ASRTGVEQPQH
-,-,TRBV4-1,ASSQEVRGMNTEAF
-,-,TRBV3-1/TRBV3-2,ASSLSNEQF
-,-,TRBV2,ASSSRGRSDTQY
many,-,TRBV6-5,ASSTTGEAF
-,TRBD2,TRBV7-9,ASSPWGTSGSYEQF
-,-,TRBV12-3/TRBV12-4,ASSFWEQDEAF
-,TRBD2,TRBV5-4,ASSWGLAGTDTQY
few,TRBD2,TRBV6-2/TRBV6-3,ASSPGLAVIFQETQY
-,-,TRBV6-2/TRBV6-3,ASSRTAGELF
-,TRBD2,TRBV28,ASSSLPLAASYEQY
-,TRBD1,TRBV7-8,ASSLEPGTGRQPQH
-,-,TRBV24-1,ATSDPNGVYGYT
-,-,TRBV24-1,ATSDLEGGKTQY